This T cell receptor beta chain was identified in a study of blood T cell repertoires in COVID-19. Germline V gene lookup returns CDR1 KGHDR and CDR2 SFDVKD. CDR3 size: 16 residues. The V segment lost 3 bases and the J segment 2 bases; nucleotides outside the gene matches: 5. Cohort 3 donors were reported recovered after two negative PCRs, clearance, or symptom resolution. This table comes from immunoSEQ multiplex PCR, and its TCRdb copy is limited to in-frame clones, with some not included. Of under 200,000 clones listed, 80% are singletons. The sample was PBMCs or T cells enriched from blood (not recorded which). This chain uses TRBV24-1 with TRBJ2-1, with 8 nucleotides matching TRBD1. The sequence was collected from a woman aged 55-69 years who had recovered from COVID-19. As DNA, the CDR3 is TGTGCCACCAGTGATAAAGGACAGGGCCCCTACAATGAGCAGTTCTTC. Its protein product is CATSDKGQGPYNEQFF.